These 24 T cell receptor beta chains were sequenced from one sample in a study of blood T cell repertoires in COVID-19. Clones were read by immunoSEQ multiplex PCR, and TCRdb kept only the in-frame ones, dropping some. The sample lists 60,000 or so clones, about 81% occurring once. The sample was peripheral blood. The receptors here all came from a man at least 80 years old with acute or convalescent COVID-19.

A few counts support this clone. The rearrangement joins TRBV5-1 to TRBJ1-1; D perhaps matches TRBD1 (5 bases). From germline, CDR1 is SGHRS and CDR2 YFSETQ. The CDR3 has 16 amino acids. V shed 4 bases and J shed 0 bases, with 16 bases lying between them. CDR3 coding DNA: TGCGCCAGCAGCCCCCGAGGCAGGGTGGTGAACACTGAAGCTTTCTTT. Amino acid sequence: CASSPRGRVVNTEAFF.

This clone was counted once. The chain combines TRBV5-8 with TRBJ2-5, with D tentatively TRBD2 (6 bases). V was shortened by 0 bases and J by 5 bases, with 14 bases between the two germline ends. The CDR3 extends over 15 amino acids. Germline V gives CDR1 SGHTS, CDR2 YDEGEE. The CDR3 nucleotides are TGTGCCAGCAGCTTGGGAGGACTACGCTTGGAGACCCAGTACTTC. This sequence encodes CASSLGGLRLETQYF.

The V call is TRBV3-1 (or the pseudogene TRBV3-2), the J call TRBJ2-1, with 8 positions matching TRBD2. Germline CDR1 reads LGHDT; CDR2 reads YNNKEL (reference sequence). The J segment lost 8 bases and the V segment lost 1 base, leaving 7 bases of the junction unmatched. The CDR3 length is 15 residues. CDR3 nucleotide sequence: TGTGCCAGCAGCCAAGCCCCCGGGACTAGTGATGAGCAGTTCTTC. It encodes CASSQAPGTSDEQFF.

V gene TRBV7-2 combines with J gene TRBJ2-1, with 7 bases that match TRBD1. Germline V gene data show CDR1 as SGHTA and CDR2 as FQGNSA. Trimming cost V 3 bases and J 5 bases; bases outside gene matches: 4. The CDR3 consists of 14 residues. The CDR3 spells CASSLGQQDNEQFF. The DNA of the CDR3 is TGTGCCAGCAGCTTGGGACAGCAAGACAATGAGCAGTTCTTC.

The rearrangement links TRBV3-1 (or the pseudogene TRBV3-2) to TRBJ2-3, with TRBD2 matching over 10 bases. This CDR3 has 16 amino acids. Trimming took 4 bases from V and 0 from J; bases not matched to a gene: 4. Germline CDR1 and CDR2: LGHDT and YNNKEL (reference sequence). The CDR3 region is CASSLRSGGSTDTQYF. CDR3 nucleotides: TGTGCCAGCAGCCTCCGTAGCGGGGGGAGCACAGATACGCAGTATTTT.

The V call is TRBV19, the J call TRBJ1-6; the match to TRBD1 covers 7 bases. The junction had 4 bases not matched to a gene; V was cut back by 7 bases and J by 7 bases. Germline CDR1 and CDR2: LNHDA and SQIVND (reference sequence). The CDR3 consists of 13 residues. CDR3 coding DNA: TGTGCCAGTACGGACAGGAGGAATTCACCCCTCCACTTT. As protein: CASTDRRNSPLHF.

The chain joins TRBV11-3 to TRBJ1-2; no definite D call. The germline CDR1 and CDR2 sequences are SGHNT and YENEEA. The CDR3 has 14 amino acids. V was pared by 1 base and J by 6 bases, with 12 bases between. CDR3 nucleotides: TGTGCCAGCAGCTTAGTCACAGCCAAAGATGGCTACACCTTC. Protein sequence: CASSLVTAKDGYTF. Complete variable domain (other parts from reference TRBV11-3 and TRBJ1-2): EAGVVQSPRYKIIEKKQPVAFWCNPISGHNTLYWYLQNLGQGPELLIRYENEEAVDDSQLPKDRFSAERLKGVDSTLKIQPAELGDSAVYLCASSLVTAKDGYTFGSGTRLTVV.

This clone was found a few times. CDR3 region: CASSHQTRHSNQPQHF. The CDR3 DNA follows: TGTGCCAGCAGCCATCAGACGAGACATAGCAATCAGCCCCAGCATTTT. The chain couples TRBV4-2 to TRBJ1-5; D unresolved. The CDR3 runs to 16 residues. Germline loops: CDR1 LGHNA, CDR2 YNFKEQ. Trimming took 3 bases from V and 0 from J, leaving 12 bases between them.

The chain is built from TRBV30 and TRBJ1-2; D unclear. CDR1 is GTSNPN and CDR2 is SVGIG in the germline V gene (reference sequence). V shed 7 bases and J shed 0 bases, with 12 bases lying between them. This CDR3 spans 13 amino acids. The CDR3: CAYQTGANYGYTF. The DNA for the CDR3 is TGTGCCTATCAGACCGGGGCTAACTATGGCTACACCTTC. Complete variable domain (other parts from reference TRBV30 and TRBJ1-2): SQTIHQWPATLVQPVGSPLSLECTVEGTSNPNLYWYRQAAGRGLQLLFYSVGIGQISSEVPQNLSASRPQDRQFILSSKKLLLSDSGFYLCAYQTGANYGYTFGSGTRLTVV.

The CDR3 protein is CASSKGNRENTEAFF. The CDR3 nucleotides read TGTGCCAGTAGTAAGGGTAACAGGGAGAACACTGAAGCTTTCTTT. The rearrangement uses TRBV19 and TRBJ1-1; the D gene is possibly TRBD1 (6 bases). The CDR3 contains 15 residues. V shed 4 bases and J shed 1 base, with 13 bases lying between them. Germline V gene sequence: CDR1 LNHDA, CDR2 SQIVND (reference sequence).

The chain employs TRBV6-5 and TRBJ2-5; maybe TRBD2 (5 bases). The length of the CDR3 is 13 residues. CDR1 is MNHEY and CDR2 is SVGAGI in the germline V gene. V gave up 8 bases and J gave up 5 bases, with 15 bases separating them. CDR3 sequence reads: CASGRGFLETQYF. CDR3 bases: TGTGCCAGCGGACGAGGGTTTTTGGAGACCCAGTACTTC.

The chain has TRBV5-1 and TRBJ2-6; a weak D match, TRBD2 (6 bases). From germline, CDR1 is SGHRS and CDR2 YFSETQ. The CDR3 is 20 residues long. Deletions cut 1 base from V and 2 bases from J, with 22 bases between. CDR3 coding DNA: TGCGCCAGCAGCTTGCCGGAGGGAATTCCGCTCTCGACTGGGGCCAACGTCCTGACTTTC. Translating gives CASSLPEGIPLSTGANVLTF.

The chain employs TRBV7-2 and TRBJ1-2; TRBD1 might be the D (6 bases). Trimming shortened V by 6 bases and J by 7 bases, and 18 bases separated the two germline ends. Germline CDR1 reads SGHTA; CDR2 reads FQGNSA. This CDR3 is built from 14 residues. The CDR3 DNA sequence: TGTGCCAGCAGGGGGGACACCTGGAAGGGTGGCTACACCTTC. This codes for CASRGDTWKGGYTF. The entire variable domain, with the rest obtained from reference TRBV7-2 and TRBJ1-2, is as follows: GAGVSQSPSNKVTEKGKDVELRCDPISGHTALYWYRQSLGQGLEFLIYFQGNSAPDKSGLPSDRFSAERTGGSVSTLTIQRTQQEDSAVYLCASRGDTWKGGYTFGSGTRLTVV.

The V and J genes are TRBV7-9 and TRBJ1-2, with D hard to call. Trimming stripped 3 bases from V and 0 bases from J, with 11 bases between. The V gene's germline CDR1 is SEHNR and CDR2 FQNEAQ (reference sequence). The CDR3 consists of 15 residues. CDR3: CASSFNTETNYGYTF. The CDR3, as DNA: TGTGCCAGCAGCTTTAATACAGAGACTAACTATGGCTACACCTTC.

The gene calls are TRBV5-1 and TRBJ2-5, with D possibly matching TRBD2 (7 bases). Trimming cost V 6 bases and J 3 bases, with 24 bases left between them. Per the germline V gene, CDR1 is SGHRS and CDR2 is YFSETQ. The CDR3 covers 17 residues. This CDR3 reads CASTVTSIGGGKETQYF. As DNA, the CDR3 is TGCGCCAGCACCGTTACCTCCATAGGGGGGGGAAAAGAGACCCAGTACTTC.

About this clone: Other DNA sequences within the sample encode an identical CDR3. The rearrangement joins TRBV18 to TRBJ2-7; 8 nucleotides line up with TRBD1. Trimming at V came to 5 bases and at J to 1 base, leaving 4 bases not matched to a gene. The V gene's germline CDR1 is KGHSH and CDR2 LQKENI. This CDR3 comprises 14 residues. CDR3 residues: CASSSGQGSYEQYF. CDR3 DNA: TGTGCCAGCTCATCAGGACAGGGTTCCTACGAGCAGTACTTC.

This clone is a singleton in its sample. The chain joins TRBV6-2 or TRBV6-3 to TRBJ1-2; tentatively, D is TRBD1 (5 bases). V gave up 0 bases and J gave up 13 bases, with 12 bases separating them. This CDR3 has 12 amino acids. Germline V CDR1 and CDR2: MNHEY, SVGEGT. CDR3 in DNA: TGTGCCAGCAGTTACTCAGGGGCGGAAGGCACCTTC. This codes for CASSYSGAEGTF.

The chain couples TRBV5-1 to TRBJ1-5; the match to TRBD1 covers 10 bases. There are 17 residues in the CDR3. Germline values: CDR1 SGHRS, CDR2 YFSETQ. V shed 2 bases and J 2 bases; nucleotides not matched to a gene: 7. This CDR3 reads CASSLGVGTGGNQPQHF. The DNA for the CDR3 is TGCGCCAGCAGCTTAGGCGTCGGGACAGGGGGCAATCAGCCCCAGCATTTT. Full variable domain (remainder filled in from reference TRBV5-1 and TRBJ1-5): KAGVTQTPRYLIKTRGQQVTLSCSPISGHRSVSWYQQTPGQGLQFLFEYFSETQRNKGNFPGRFSGRQFSNSRSEMNVSTLELGDSALYLCASSLGVGTGGNQPQHFGDGTRLSIL.

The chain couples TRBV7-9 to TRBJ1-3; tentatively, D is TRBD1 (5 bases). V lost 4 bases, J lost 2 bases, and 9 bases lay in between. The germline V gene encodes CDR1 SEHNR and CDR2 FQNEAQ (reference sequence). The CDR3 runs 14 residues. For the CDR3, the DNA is TGTGCCAGCAGCTCAGGGCTGACTGGAAACACCATATATTTT. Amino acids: CASSSGLTGNTIYF.

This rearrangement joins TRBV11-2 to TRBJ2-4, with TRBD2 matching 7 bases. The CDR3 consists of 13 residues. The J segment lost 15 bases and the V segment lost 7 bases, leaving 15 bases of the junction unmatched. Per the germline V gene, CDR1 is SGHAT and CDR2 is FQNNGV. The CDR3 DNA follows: TGTGCCAGCAACTCGGGAGGACACAGGAGGCCGTACTTC. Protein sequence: CASNSGGHRRPYF.

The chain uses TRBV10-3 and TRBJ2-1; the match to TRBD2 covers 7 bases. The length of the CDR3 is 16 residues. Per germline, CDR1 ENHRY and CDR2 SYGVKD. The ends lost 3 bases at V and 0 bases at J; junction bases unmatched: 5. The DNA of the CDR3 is TGTGCCATCAGTGACCCTAGCGGTGACTCCTACAATGAGCAGTTCTTC. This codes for CAISDPSGDSYNEQFF.

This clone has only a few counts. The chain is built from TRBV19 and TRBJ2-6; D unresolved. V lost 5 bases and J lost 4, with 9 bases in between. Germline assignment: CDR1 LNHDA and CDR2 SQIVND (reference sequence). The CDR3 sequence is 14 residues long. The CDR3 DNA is TGTGCCAGTAGTCACGGTTACGGGGCCAACGTCCTGACTTTC. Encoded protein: CASSHGYGANVLTF.

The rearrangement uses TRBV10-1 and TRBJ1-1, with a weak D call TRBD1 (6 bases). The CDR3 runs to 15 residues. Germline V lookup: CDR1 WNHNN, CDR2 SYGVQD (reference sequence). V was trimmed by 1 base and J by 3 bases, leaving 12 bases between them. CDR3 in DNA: TGCGCCAGCAGTGAGTTGACAGAGGGGGACACTGAAGCTTTCTTT. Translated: CASSELTEGDTEAFF.

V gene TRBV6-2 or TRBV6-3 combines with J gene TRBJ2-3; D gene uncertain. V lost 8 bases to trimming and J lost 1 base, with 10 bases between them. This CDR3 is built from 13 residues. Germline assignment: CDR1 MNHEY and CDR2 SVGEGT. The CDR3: CASGSFRTDTQYF. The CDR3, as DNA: TGTGCCAGCGGTTCTTTTCGCACAGATACGCAGTATTTT.